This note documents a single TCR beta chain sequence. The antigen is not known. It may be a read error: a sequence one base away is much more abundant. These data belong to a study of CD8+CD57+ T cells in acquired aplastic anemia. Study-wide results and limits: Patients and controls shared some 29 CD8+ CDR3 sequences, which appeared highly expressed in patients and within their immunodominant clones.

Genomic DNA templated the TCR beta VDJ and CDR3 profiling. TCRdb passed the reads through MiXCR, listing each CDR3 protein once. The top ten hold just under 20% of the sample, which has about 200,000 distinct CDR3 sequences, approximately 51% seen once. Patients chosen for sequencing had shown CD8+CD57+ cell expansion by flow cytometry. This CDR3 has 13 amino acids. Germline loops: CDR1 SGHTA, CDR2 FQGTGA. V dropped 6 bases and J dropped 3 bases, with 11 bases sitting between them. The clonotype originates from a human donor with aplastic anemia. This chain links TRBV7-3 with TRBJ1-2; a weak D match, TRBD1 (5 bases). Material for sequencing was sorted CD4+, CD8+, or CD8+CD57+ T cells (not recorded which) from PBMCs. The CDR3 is CASSSIGDYGYTF. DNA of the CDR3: TGTGCCAGCAGTTCGATAGGGGACTATGGCTACACCTTC.